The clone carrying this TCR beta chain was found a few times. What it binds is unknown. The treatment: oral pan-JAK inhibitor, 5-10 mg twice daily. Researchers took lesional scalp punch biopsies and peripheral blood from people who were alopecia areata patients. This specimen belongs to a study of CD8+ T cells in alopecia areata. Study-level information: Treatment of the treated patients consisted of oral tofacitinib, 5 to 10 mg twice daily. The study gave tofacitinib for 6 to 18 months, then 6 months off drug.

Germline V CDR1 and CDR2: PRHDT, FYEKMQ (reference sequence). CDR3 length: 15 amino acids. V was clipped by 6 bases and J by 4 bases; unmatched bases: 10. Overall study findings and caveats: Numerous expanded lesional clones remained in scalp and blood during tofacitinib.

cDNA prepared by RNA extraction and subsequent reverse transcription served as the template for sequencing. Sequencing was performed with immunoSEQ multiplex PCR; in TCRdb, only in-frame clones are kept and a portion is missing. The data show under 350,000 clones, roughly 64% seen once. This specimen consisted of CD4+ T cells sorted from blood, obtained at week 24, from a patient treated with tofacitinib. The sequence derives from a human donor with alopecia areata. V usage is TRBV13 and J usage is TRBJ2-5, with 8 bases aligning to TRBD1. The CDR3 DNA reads TGTGCCAGCAGTTTACCGGGGACAGGCGTAGAGACCCAGTACTTC. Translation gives CASSLPGTGVETQYF.